These T cell receptor beta chains were read from a single sample in a study of T-cell memory formation after mild COVID-19. TCRdb reanalysed the 5' RACE reads using MiXCR and keeps one entry per CDR3 protein. The sample includes approximately 210,000 distinct CDR3 sequences, under 12% of them seen just once. Sequencing was carried out using PBMCs or a T cell subset sorted from them (not recorded which). Receptors originate from a man aged 18 to 30 who had mild COVID-19 (a few samples of this study predate the infection). Cell type and time point are not known. CDR3s include the opening cysteine and the closing phenylalanine or tryptophan. A row's size may be missing; if present it is once, few, many or a size class.

abundance: NA; v_gene: TRBV6-2/TRBV6-3; CDR3aa: CASRMGQRFTGELFF
abundance: few; v_gene: TRBV5-6; CDR3aa: CASSPPPNSYQETQYF
abundance: NA; v_gene: TRBV29-1; CDR3aa: CSVGQANTEAFF
abundance: few; v_gene: TRBV4-1; CDR3aa: CASSHSTRDRAKNIQYF
abundance: once; v_gene: TRBV11-2; CDR3aa: CASSLSSYEQYF
abundance: NA; v_gene: TRBV4-1; CDR3aa: CASSPRFGAEDTQYF
abundance: NA; v_gene: TRBV12-3/TRBV12-4; CDR3aa: CASSGGSANSPLHF
abundance: few; v_gene: TRBV6-5; CDR3aa: CASSLATGVYTF
abundance: few; v_gene: TRBV6-5; CDR3aa: CASSYYPPGRGTEAFF
abundance: few; v_gene: TRBV11-1; CDR3aa: CASSLAVDSLNTEAFF
abundance: NA; v_gene: TRBV3-1; CDR3aa: CASSQGWGKYF
abundance: NA; v_gene: TRBV25-1; CDR3aa: CDSKIGGSTDTQYF
abundance: NA; v_gene: TRBV18; CDR3aa: CASSRDPSTAGELFF
abundance: few; v_gene: TRBV3-1; CDR3aa: CASSQDQGGLGDTQYF
abundance: few; v_gene: TRBV5-1; CDR3aa: CASSLGVVQGAADTQYF
abundance: NA; v_gene: TRBV6-6; CDR3aa: CASSFRGTESNYGYTF
abundance: NA; v_gene: TRBV20-1; CDR3aa: CSARAGSGQGNTGELFF
abundance: NA; v_gene: TRBV7-2; CDR3aa: CASSLGQGLGYTF
abundance: many; v_gene: TRBV5-1; CDR3aa: CASSRDPQTNEKLFF
abundance: many; v_gene: TRBV4-2; CDR3aa: CASSAGRASGGAADTQYF
abundance: many; v_gene: TRBV11-2; CDR3aa: CASRLIRANTEAFF
abundance: many; v_gene: TRBV12-3/TRBV12-4; CDR3aa: CASSLEGALHF
abundance: once; v_gene: TRBV7-8; CDR3aa: CASSPGTDRVTDTQYF
abundance: few; v_gene: TRBV7-8; CDR3aa: CASRLGFEQYF
abundance: few; v_gene: TRBV20-1; CDR3aa: CSASARRQLAKNIQYF